These 20 T cell receptor beta chains were sequenced from one sample in a study of vaccination and CD4 T cells after COVID-19. The antigens these receptors bind are not known. Scientists ran DNA taken from cultured CD4+ T cells through the Oncomine TCR Beta short-read assay for sequencing. TCRdb used MiXCR to reprocess the PCR reads, holding one entry per CDR3 protein. The sample lists 3,200 or so distinct CDR3 sequences; 79% were seen once. Noted treatment: approximately 11-day PBMC culture with coronavirus spike peptide pools or control peptides (ViraFEST assay). Specimen: CD4+ T cells from blood, cultured in vitro. These receptors all stem from a human donor who had recovered from COVID-19.

In this sample, this clonotype turned up a few times. The V call is TRBV20-1, the J call TRBJ1-2, with TRBD1 matching 8 bases. There are 12 residues in the CDR3. V dropped 4 bases and J dropped 7; count of bases not matched to a gene: 5. Germline V gives CDR1 DFQATT, CDR2 SNEGSKA (reference sequence). CDR3 nucleotide sequence: TGCAGTGCTACCGAAGACAGGGGTGGCTACACCTTC. This sequence encodes CSATEDRGGYTF.

The chain employs TRBV7-2 and TRBJ1-2, with D possibly being TRBD1 (5 bases). This CDR3 is 14 amino acids long. Germline-derived CDR1 and CDR2 are SGHTA and FQGNSA. The V end was cut by 7 bases, the J end by 0 bases, with 12 bases between. The CDR3 sequence: CASTRGYTNYGYTF. Here the CDR3 DNA reads TGTGCCAGCACAAGGGGATATACTAACTATGGCTACACCTTC. Combining the CDR3 with reference TRBV7-2 and TRBJ1-2 gives the whole variable domain GAGVSQSPSNKVTEKGKDVELRCDPISGHTALYWYRQSLGQGLEFLIYFQGNSAPDKSGLPSDRFSAERTGGSVSTLTIQRTQQEDSAVYLCASTRGYTNYGYTFGSGTRLTVV.

The chain joins TRBV27 to TRBJ1-1, with D perhaps matching TRBD1 (6 bases). Germline CDR1 is MNHEY and CDR2 is SMNVEV (reference sequence). The CDR3 covers 13 residues. Deletions cut 3 bases from V and 11 bases from J, with 16 bases between. The DNA of the CDR3 is TGTGCCAGCAGTTTTTTAGAGGGTACAGGGGCTTTCTTT. The encoded protein is CASSFLEGTGAFF.

V gene TRBV12-3 or TRBV12-4 combines with J gene TRBJ1-2; D gene uncertain. With 1 base removed from V and 4 bases from J, the gap between germline ends came to 7 bases. The CDR3 loop spans 13 amino acids. CDR3 nucleotides: TGTGCCAGCAGTTTAGAAGGTCCCTATGGCTACACCTTC. Translated: CASSLEGPYGYTF.

V is TRBV20-1 and J is TRBJ1-6, with D possibly being TRBD1 (6 bases). This CDR3 is 16 amino acids long. The V gene lost 3 bases and the J gene lost 2 bases, with 14 bases spanning the gap. Germline lookup yields CDR1 DFQATT and CDR2 SNEGSKA (reference sequence). CDR3 DNA: TGCAGTGCTAGCGACACAGGGACCCCCTATAATTCACCCCTCCACTTT. As protein: CSASDTGTPYNSPLHF.

By share, this clonotype counts as large. V gene TRBV7-2 combines with J gene TRBJ1-2, with TRBD1 as a possible D gene (6 bases). The CDR3 totals 13 residues. Germline-derived CDR1 and CDR2 are SGHTA and FQGNSA. Trimming removed 1 base at V and 6 bases at J, with 9 bases between. This chain's CDR3 is CASSLGQVNGYTF. The CDR3 bases are TGTGCCAGCAGCTTAGGACAGGTCAATGGCTACACCTTC. The whole variable domain, filled in from reference TRBV7-2 and TRBJ1-2, reads GAGVSQSPSNKVTEKGKDVELRCDPISGHTALYWYRQSLGQGLEFLIYFQGNSAPDKSGLPSDRFSAERTGGSVSTLTIQRTQQEDSAVYLCASSLGQVNGYTFGSGTRLTVV.

The chain is built from TRBV7-2 and TRBJ2-3; possible D gene TRBD2, 5 bases. Per the germline V gene, CDR1 is SGHTA and CDR2 is FQGNSA. Trimming left V 5 bases short and J 6 bases short, with 15 bases between. The CDR3 is 14 residues long. CDR3 DNA sequence: TGTGCCAGCAGCCGAAATAGTGGAGGCGATACGCAGTATTTT. Protein product: CASSRNSGGDTQYF. The complete variable domain, with remaining parts taken from reference TRBV7-2 and TRBJ2-3, reads GAGVSQSPSNKVTEKGKDVELRCDPISGHTALYWYRQSLGQGLEFLIYFQGNSAPDKSGLPSDRFSAERTGGSVSTLTIQRTQQEDSAVYLCASSRNSGGDTQYFGPGTRLTVL.

The gene calls are TRBV11-3 and TRBJ2-1, with TRBD2 matching 11 bases. The CDR3 contains 16 residues. Trimming cost V 3 bases and J 8 bases; bases outside gene matches: 9. CDR1 is SGHNT, CDR2 YENEEA, per germline. CDR3 coding DNA: TGTGCCAGCAGCTTCGGGGGAACTAGCGGGGGCGATGAGCAGTTCTTC. Protein product: CASSFGGTSGGDEQFF.

The CDR3 DNA sequence: TGTGCCAGCAGCTTGGGTTATAGCGGGCGGGTCACAGATACGCAGTATTTT. Its protein product is CASSLGYSGRVTDTQYF. The chain has TRBV5-4 and TRBJ2-3, with 7 bases aligning to TRBD2. The CDR3 is 17 amino acids. The V gene's germline CDR1 is SGHNT and CDR2 YYREEE (reference sequence). J was trimmed by 2 bases and V by 0 bases; bases with no gene match: 9. The full variable domain, rest sourced from reference TRBV5-4 and TRBJ2-3, is ETGVTQSPTHLIKTRGQQVTLRCSSQSGHNTVSWYQQALGQGPQFIFQYYREEENGRGNFPPRFSGLQFPNYSSELNVNALELDDSALYLCASSLGYSGRVTDTQYFGPGTRLTVL.

A single count supports this clonotype. The V call is TRBV7-9, the J call TRBJ1-2, with D unresolved. The germline V and J ends were trimmed by 1 base and 6 bases, with 6 bases remaining between them. This CDR3 has 12 amino acids. Germline V CDR1 and CDR2: SEHNR, FQNEAQ (reference sequence). CDR3 nucleotide sequence: TGTGCCAGCAGCTTAGAAGGTCATGGCTACACCTTC. This translates into CASSLEGHGYTF.

The chain recombines TRBV20-1 with TRBJ1-6; maybe TRBD1 (5 bases). In germline, CDR1 is DFQATT, CDR2 SNEGSKA (reference sequence). The V and J ends lost 6 bases and 9 bases respectively, with 27 bases between them. The CDR3 length is 17 residues. The CDR3 bases are TGCAGTGCCACCATCGCATGGGGGGGACTCCGGGGTTCACCCCTCCACTTT. Translating it yields CSATIAWGGLRGSPLHF.

The rearrangement uses TRBV20-1 and TRBJ1-2, with 7 bases lining up with TRBD1. The CDR3 sequence is 11 residues long. Germline V CDR1 and CDR2: DFQATT, SNEGSKA (reference sequence). After removal of 6 bases from V and 3 bases from J, the junction contained 1 base not matched to a gene. Here the CDR3 reads CSATGDYGYTF. CDR3 DNA sequence: TGCAGTGCCACAGGGGACTATGGCTACACCTTC.

The genes are TRBV10-3 and TRBJ2-5; TRBD1 might be the D (6 bases). The CDR3 has 13 amino acids. The germline V and J ends were trimmed by 2 bases and 6 bases, with 10 bases remaining between them. Germline lookup yields CDR1 ENHRY and CDR2 SYGVKD. The CDR3 DNA follows: TGTGCCATCAGTGAGCCAGGGGAAAAGACCCAGTACTTC. Protein: CAISEPGEKTQYF.

This chain uses TRBV29-1 with TRBJ1-2, with unresolved D. The length of the CDR3 is 15 residues. The germline V gene has CDR1 SQVTM and CDR2 ANQGSEA. V lost 5 bases and J lost 5, with 21 bases in between. The CDR3 loop reads CSVPKSGVRMYGYTF. The CDR3 DNA reads TGCAGCGTTCCTAAATCGGGTGTCAGGATGTATGGCTACACCTTC. Filled out from reference TRBV29-1 and TRBJ1-2, the complete variable domain reads SAVISQKPSRDICQRGTSLTIQCQVDSQVTMMFWYRQQPGQSLTLIATANQGSEATYESGFVIDKFPISRPNLTFSTLTVSNMSPEDSSIYLCSVPKSGVRMYGYTFGSGTRLTVV.

The chain uses TRBV7-9 and TRBJ2-5, with a tentative D call TRBD2 (7 bases). This CDR3 region has 15 residues. Per the germline V gene, CDR1 is SEHNR and CDR2 is FQNEAQ (reference sequence). Trimming removed 6 bases from V and 3 bases from J, with 17 bases in between. Here the CDR3 DNA reads TGTGCCAGCAGGGCAAAAGGGGGGGCCGAAGAGACCCAGTACTTC. It codes for CASRAKGGAEETQYF.

The J gene is TRBJ1-2, the V gene TRBV20-1, with D perhaps matching TRBD1 (6 bases). The germline gives CDR1 DFQATT, CDR2 SNEGSKA (reference sequence). This CDR3 region has 14 residues. The CDR3: CSGQPIESNYGYTF. The CDR3, as DNA: TGCAGCGGACAGCCAATAGAATCTAACTATGGCTACACCTTC.

By sample fraction, this clonotype is large. The gene calls are TRBV2 and TRBJ2-6; a weak D match, TRBD1 (5 bases). V was trimmed by 8 bases and J by 0 bases, leaving 17 bases between them. The length of the CDR3 is 17 residues. The germline V gene has CDR1 SNHLY and CDR2 FYNNEI. The CDR3 spells CASQADKAISGANVLTF. The CDR3 coding sequence is TGTGCCAGCCAGGCGGACAAGGCTATCTCTGGGGCCAACGTCCTGACTTTC.

The chain combines TRBV28 with TRBJ1-6; 7 positions agree with TRBD1. The V and J ends lost 5 bases and 10 bases, in that order; junction bases with no gene match: 11. Germline assignment: CDR1 MDHEN and CDR2 SYDVKM. The CDR3 is made up of 15 amino acids. CDR3 coding DNA: TGTGCCAGCAGTGACCAGGGGGATCCCCGCTCACCCCTCCACTTT. As protein: CASSDQGDPRSPLHF.

This chain links TRBV2 with TRBJ2-3, with 14 bases fitting TRBD2. From germline, CDR1 is SNHLY and CDR2 FYNNEI. With V trimmed by 9 bases and J by 8 bases, 7 bases remained unmatched. CDR3 length: 14 residues. The CDR3 DNA reads TGTGCCAGTCCTAGACTAGCGGGGGGGCCTACGCAGTATTTT. This sequence encodes CASPRLAGGPTQYF.

V and J are TRBV18 and TRBJ1-5, with D perhaps TRBD1 (5 bases). The CDR3 sequence is 18 residues long. The germline V and J ends were trimmed by 2 bases and 0 bases, with 17 bases remaining between them. Per the germline V gene, CDR1 is KGHSH and CDR2 is LQKENI. DNA of the CDR3: TGTGCCAGCTCACCAACCTCCCTCGACAGATTTAGCAATCAGCCCCAGCATTTT. This translates into CASSPTSLDRFSNQPQHF.